Listed here are 15 T cell receptor beta chains from one sample, sequenced in a study of blood T cells in healthy people across ages. A second PCR of 7 to 11 cycles used a sample-barcoded 5' primer and a J-beta primer mix. TCRdb passed the 5' RACE reads through MiXCR, listing each CDR3 protein once. This table has roughly 1,000,000 distinct CDR3 sequences, roughly 24% appearing once. A further study also used this sample, focusing on T cells of mothers and their children.

Sequenced: blood. The source of these receptors is a girl aged 2 to 10 in good health.

This chain joins TRBV6-1 and TRBJ1-3; D uncertain. V was cut by 4 bases and J by 0 bases, with 10 bases left in between. CDR1 is MNHNS and CDR2 is SASEGT in the germline V gene. The CDR3 loop spans 15 amino acids. The CDR3 coding sequence is TGTGCCAGCAGTGTCAGAGAAAGCTCTGGAAACACCATATATTTT. Encoded protein: CASSVRESSGNTIYF.

This clonotype has a handful of counts. The chain combines TRBV12-3 or TRBV12-4 with TRBJ2-7; no clear D gene. This CDR3 has 12 residues. V lost 7 bases, J lost 5 bases, and 12 bases lay in between. CDR3 loop: CASTSRLDEQYF. The DNA for the CDR3 is TGTGCCAGCACCTCCAGGTTAGACGAGCAGTACTTC.

A few counts support this clonotype. V and J are TRBV7-2 and TRBJ1-2, with a possible D match to TRBD1 (5 bases). The CDR3 has 14 residues. Germline CDR1 reads SGHTA; CDR2 reads FQGNSA. V was trimmed by 1 base and J by 5 bases, leaving 11 bases between them. The CDR3 here is CASSLDAGFYGYTF. CDR3 DNA: TGTGCCAGCAGCTTAGACGCAGGGTTTTATGGCTACACCTTC. Combining the CDR3 with reference TRBV7-2 and TRBJ1-2 gives the whole variable domain GAGVSQSPSNKVTEKGKDVELRCDPISGHTALYWYRQSLGQGLEFLIYFQGNSAPDKSGLPSDRFSAERTGGSVSTLTIQRTQQEDSAVYLCASSLDAGFYGYTFGSGTRLTVV.

A few counts support this clonotype. The chain joins TRBV6-5 to TRBJ2-5; D may be TRBD1 (5 bases). Germline loops: CDR1 MNHEY, CDR2 SVGAGI. The CDR3 runs 13 residues. V dropped 4 bases and J dropped 5 bases, with 11 bases sitting between them. CDR3 nucleotide sequence: TGTGCCAGCAGTTGGATGAAGGGGGAGACCCAGTACTTC. As protein: CASSWMKGETQYF.

This rearrangement joins TRBV11-2 to TRBJ2-2; D gene unclear. V lost 11 bases, J lost 7 bases, and 17 bases lay in between. CDR3 length: 13 residues. Looked up from germline, CDR1 is SGHAT and CDR2 is FQNNGV. The CDR3 protein is CASSMAAFGELFF. CDR3 bases: TGTGCCTCCTCAATGGCGGCCTTCGGGGAGCTGTTTTTT.

The table lists this clonotype with a few counts. This chain links TRBV21-1 with TRBJ2-5; TRBD2, the D gene given by the table, was not confirmed from the DNA. TRBV21-1 is a listed pseudogene. The CDR3 runs to 19 residues. The CDR3 DNA is TGTGCCAGCAGCAAAGGAGGGTATCTCCGGGACTCAGGGATGGAGACCCAGTACTTC. As protein: CASSKGGYLRDSGMETQYF.

This clonotype appeared a few times. This rearrangement joins TRBV11-2 to TRBJ2-5; D possibly matches TRBD1 or TRBD2 (5 bases each). Germline CDR1 is SGHAT and CDR2 is FQNNGV. The CDR3 length is 12 residues. V was trimmed by 4 bases and J by 11 bases, leaving 14 bases between them. The CDR3 spells CASSSVGVVQYF. For the CDR3, the DNA is TGTGCCAGCAGCTCAGTGGGGGTTGTGCAGTACTTC.

This clonotype appeared a few times. This chain joins TRBV13 and TRBJ2-5, with TRBD2 matching 7 bases. Germline V gene lookup returns CDR1 PRHDT and CDR2 FYEKMQ (reference sequence). With 5 bases clipped from V and 2 bases from J, the junction kept 5 bases outside the gene matches. CDR3 size: 14 residues. In DNA, the CDR3 is TGTGCCAGCAGCAACCGACTAGCTCAAGAGACCCAGTACTTC. This gives the protein CASSNRLAQETQYF.

This clonotype was detected a few times. The genes are TRBV7-2 and TRBJ2-5; TRBD2 matches 9 bases. After removal of 5 bases from V and 1 base from J, the junction contained 2 bases not matched to a gene. The CDR3 consists of 14 residues. Germline assignment: CDR1 SGHTA and CDR2 FQGNSA. CDR3 DNA sequence: TGTGCCAGCAGCGGACTAGCGCTCCAAGAGACCCAGTACTTC. Its protein product is CASSGLALQETQYF.

This sequence joins TRBV30 and TRBJ1-2; no reliable D call. The V gene's germline CDR1 is GTSNPN and CDR2 SVGIG (reference sequence). V lost 2 bases and J 3 bases, leaving 7 bases between the germline ends. The CDR3 has 12 residues. The CDR3 nucleotides are TGTGCCTGGAGTACGGACGACTATGGCTACACCTTC. Translated: CAWSTDDYGYTF.

The chain employs TRBV9 and TRBJ2-2, with a tentative D call TRBD2 (5 bases). V lost 10 bases to trimming and J lost 1 base, with 20 bases between them. The CDR3 sequence is 16 residues long. In germline, CDR1 is SGDLS, CDR2 YYNGEE. In DNA form, the CDR3 reads TGTGCCTGCGGAAGGCGGGCCGGGATGAACACCGGGGAGCTGTTTTTT. Translating it yields CACGRRAGMNTGELFF.

This clonotype was observed a few times. This chain connects TRBV7-9 to TRBJ1-2, with D possibly matching TRBD1 (5 bases). Trimming took 2 bases from V and 6 from J, leaving 13 bases between them. The CDR3 is made up of 14 amino acids. The germline V gene has CDR1 SEHNR and CDR2 FQNEAQ (reference sequence). The CDR3, as DNA: TGTGCCAGCAGCTTACAGGGCGGTGTTCATGGCTACACCTTC. Its translation: CASSLQGGVHGYTF.

This clonotype occurred a few times. V gene TRBV25-1 combines with J gene TRBJ1-1; 9 bases are a match to TRBD1. CDR1 and CDR2 from the germline V gene are MGHDK and SYGVNS. The junction had 7 bases not matched to a gene; V was cut back by 7 bases and J by 4 bases. The CDR3 is 14 residues long. The CDR3 DNA is TGTGCCAGCAACCAACAGGGGGCTGGCACTGAAGCTTTCTTT. Its protein product is CASNQQGAGTEAFF. The entire variable domain, with the rest obtained from reference TRBV25-1 and TRBJ1-1, is as follows: EADIYQTPRYLVIGTGKKITLECSQTMGHDKMYWYQQDPGMELHLIHYSYGVNSTEKGDLSSESTVSRIRTEHFPLTLESARPSHTSQYLCASNQQGAGTEAFFGQGTRLTVV.

This clonotype has just a few counts. This sequence joins TRBV9 and TRBJ2-5; D perhaps matches TRBD1 (6 bases). The DNA end favors TRBJ2-1, so the J call may be wrong. This CDR3 has 13 residues. The germline V gene encodes CDR1 SGDLS and CDR2 YYNGEE. The CDR3 loop is CASSAGESYEQFF. The CDR3 DNA sequence: TGTGCCAGCAGCGCAGGGGAGTCCTATGAGCAGTTCTTC.

The V and J genes are TRBV29-1 and TRBJ1-1, with 7 nucleotides matching TRBD1. V lost 4 bases and J lost 1; bases outside the gene matches: 6. The CDR3 spans 14 residues. Germline-derived CDR1 and CDR2 are SQVTM and ANQGSEA. The CDR3 coding sequence is TGCAGCGTTGGCAGGGGGATGGGGAACACTGAAGCTTTCTTT. Its protein product is CSVGRGMGNTEAFF.